This TCR beta chain is from a study of tumor-infiltrating lymphocytes in oesophageal squamous cell carcinoma. Via MiXCR, TCRdb re-called the reads, giving one row per CDR3 protein. The sample consists of roughly 11,000 distinct CDR3 sequences, 50% to 65% of them appearing once. This CDR3 spans 13 amino acids. As to this clonotype: The junction shows a germline mismatch at one end, possibly a read error.

The chain has TRBV12-3 or TRBV12-4 and TRBJ2-1, with D uncertain. The sequenced material came from blood. The clonotype comes from a female donor with esophageal squamous cell carcinoma. The chain's CDR3 is CAGSLSGLLKEFF. The CDR3, as DNA: TGTGCCGGCAGTTTAAGTGGGCTTCTTAAGGAGTTCTTC.